The 9 T cell receptor beta chains in this list originate from one sample, sequenced in a study of OX40 agonist ivuxolimab in advanced cancers. The assay was immunoSEQ multiplex PCR, and TCRdb's table has in-frame clones only and misses some. The sample comprises 100,000 to 150,000 clones, roughly 90% of which are singletons, and more than 0.7% rests with the top ten. Sequenced here: CD4+ or CD8+ T cells sorted from blood, sampled in a trial of the OX40 agonist ivuxolimab. Receptor source: an adult with an advanced solid tumor such as melanoma, head and neck, liver or kidney cancer.

Only one count was recorded for this clone. The chain joins TRBV10-3 to TRBJ2-1; TRBD2 agrees at 8 bases. CDR3 length: 17 amino acids. Germline loops: CDR1 ENHRY, CDR2 SYGVKD. V shed 0 bases and J 2 bases; nucleotides not matched to a gene: 6. CDR3 sequence (DNA): TGTGCCATCAGTGAGTCGACCGGGAGGGCCCCCTACAATGAGCAGTTCTTC. It is translated as CAISESTGRAPYNEQFF.

The chain joins TRBV9 to TRBJ1-2; no reliable D call. V lost 3 bases to trimming and J lost 4 bases, with 16 bases between them. Germline V gene sequence: CDR1 SGDLS, CDR2 YYNGEE. This CDR3 has 15 amino acids. Written as DNA, the CDR3 is TGTGCCAGCAGCGATGGAGACACTGGCGGCTATGGCTACACCTTC. This sequence encodes CASSDGDTGGYGYTF.

This rearrangement joins TRBV29-1 to TRBJ1-1; possible D gene TRBD1, 5 bases. Germline V gene lookup returns CDR1 SQVTM and CDR2 ANQGSEA. Trimming took 4 bases from V and 1 from J, leaving 13 bases between them. CDR3 length: 14 amino acids. CDR3 nucleotides: TGCAGCGTTGGACCCGTCAGGGCGAACACTGAAGCTTTCTTT. Amino acid sequence: CSVGPVRANTEAFF.

The chain combines TRBV5-5 with TRBJ2-7; 10 nucleotides align to TRBD2. Germline CDR1 and CDR2: SGHKS and YYEKEE (reference sequence). Losses at the gene ends were 0 bases for V and 4 bases for J; bases not matched to a gene: 10. CDR3 length: 17 amino acids. The CDR3 coding sequence is TGTGCCAGCAGCTTGGCCGCAGCGGGAGGGCCTGGGTACGAGCAGTACTTC. Protein: CASSLAAAGGPGYEQYF.

The chain combines TRBV30 with TRBJ2-1; possibly TRBD2 for D (5 bases). CDR3 length: 13 amino acids. Germline V gene lookup returns CDR1 GTSNPN and CDR2 SVGIG (reference sequence). V dropped 2 bases and J dropped 2 bases, with 7 bases sitting between them. Here the CDR3 reads CAWSTGTYNEQFF. CDR3 bases: TGTGCCTGGAGTACCGGGACCTACAATGAGCAGTTCTTC.

The chain employs TRBV30 and TRBJ1-5, with D unclear. The V end lost 0 bases, the J end lost 5 bases, and 11 bases lay between the germline ends. The CDR3 contains 14 residues. Germline V gene data show CDR1 as GTSNPN and CDR2 as SVGIG (reference sequence). The CDR3 reads CAWSVTGVDQPQHF. The DNA for the CDR3 is TGTGCCTGGAGTGTAACCGGGGTAGATCAGCCCCAGCATTTT.

The chain has TRBV5-1 and TRBJ2-6; possible D gene TRBD1, 6 bases. V was clipped by 4 bases and J by 0 bases, with 8 bases between them. Germline V gene data show CDR1 as SGHRS and CDR2 as YFSETQ. This CDR3 has 15 residues. The DNA for the CDR3 is TGCGCCAGCAGCAGGGACATCTCTGGGGCCAACGTCCTGACTTTC. Its translation is CASSRDISGANVLTF.

The chain employs TRBV28 and TRBJ1-1, with TRBD1 matching 8 bases. The CDR3 length is 15 residues. The V gene end was trimmed by 5 bases and the J gene end by 1 base; junction bases not matched to a gene: 6. Germline assignment: CDR1 MDHEN and CDR2 SYDVKM. The CDR3 region has the DNA TGTGCCAGCAGTCAGCCCGGGACAGGGAACACTGAAGCTTTCTTT. Amino acid sequence: CASSQPGTGNTEAFF.

The chain recombines TRBV25-1 with TRBJ2-2, with D perhaps TRBD2 (6 bases). Germline CDR1 MGHDK, CDR2 SYGVNS. The CDR3 is 15 amino acids. V shed 5 bases and J shed 1 base, with 11 bases lying between them. The CDR3 sequence is CASSPASENTGELFF. CDR3 DNA: TGTGCCAGCAGTCCGGCTAGCGAGAACACCGGGGAGCTGTTTTTT.